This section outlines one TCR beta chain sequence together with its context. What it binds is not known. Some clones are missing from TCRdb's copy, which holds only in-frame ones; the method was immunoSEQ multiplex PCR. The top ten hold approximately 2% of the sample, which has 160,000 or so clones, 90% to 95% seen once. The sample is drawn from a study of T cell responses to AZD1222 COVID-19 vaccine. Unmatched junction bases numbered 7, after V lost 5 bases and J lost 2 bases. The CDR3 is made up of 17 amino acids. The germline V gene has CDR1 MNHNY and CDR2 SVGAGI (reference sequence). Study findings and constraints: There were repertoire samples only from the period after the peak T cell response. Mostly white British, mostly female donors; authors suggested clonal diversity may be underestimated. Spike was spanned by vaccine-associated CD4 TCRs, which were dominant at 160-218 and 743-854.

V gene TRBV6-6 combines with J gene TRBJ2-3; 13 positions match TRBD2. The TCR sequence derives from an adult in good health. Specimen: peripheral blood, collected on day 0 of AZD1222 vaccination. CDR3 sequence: CASSPPGLAGNTDTQYF. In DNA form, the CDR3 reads TGTGCCAGCAGTCCCCCGGGACTAGCGGGAAACACAGATACGCAGTATTTT.